The 14 T cell receptor beta chains given below trace back to one sample, sequenced in a study of siplizumab effects on memory and regulatory T cells. Repertoires were generated with immunoSEQ multiplex PCR, while TCRdb's copy carries only in-frame clones and drops some. The sample consists of fewer than 85,000 clones, approximately 86% of them appearing once. Specimen: Tregs sorted from blood. Receptor source: a human donor in good health.

This clone appeared a few times. This chain uses TRBV30 with TRBJ1-5; maybe TRBD1 (6 bases). CDR1 GTSNPN and CDR2 SVGIG come from the germline V gene (reference sequence). The CDR3 totals 13 residues. Trimming cost V 4 bases and J 4 bases, with 11 bases left between them. This CDR3 reads CAWKTGLNQPQHF. DNA for the CDR3: TGTGCCTGGAAGACAGGCTTGAATCAGCCCCAGCATTTT.

The genes are TRBV14 and TRBJ1-1; D is undetermined. The CDR3 sequence is 11 residues long. Trimming took 6 bases from V and 3 from J, leaving 5 bases between them. Germline assignment: CDR1 SGHDN and CDR2 FVKESK. CDR3: CASSGYTEAFF. The CDR3 bases are TGTGCCAGCAGTGGCTACACTGAAGCTTTCTTT.

The rearrangement links TRBV7-9 to TRBJ2-5; TRBD2 might be the D (6 bases). The V and J ends lost 1 base and 4 bases respectively, with 13 bases between them. There are 15 residues in the CDR3. CDR1 and CDR2 from the germline V gene are SEHNR and FQNEAQ (reference sequence). The CDR3 nucleotides read TGTGCCAGCAGCTTAGGCGAGACTAGACTAGAGACCCAGTACTTC. Translated: CASSLGETRLETQYF.

The genes are TRBV7-9 and TRBJ1-1; 7 bases line up with TRBD1. V lost 5 bases to trimming and J lost 1 base; unmatched junction nucleotides: 4. The CDR3 sequence is 14 residues long. Germline loops: CDR1 SEHNR, CDR2 FQNEAQ (reference sequence). CDR3 loop: CASSLGQPNTEAFF. The CDR3 nucleotides read TGTGCCAGCAGCCTGGGACAGCCGAACACTGAAGCTTTCTTT.

This clone occurred once. The chain is built from TRBV7-2 and TRBJ1-6, with TRBD1 as a possible D gene (5 bases). The CDR3 contains 16 residues. Trimming cost V 1 base and J 6 bases, with 13 bases left between them. The germline V gene encodes CDR1 SGHTA and CDR2 FQGNSA. This chain's CDR3 is CASSLDGDPPNSPLHF. The CDR3 region has the DNA TGTGCCAGCAGCTTAGACGGGGACCCCCCTAATTCACCCCTCCACTTT.

The rearrangement uses TRBV5-1 and TRBJ2-3, with D hard to call. The germline V and J ends were trimmed by 1 base and 6 bases, with 9 bases remaining between them. The CDR3 is 13 amino acids. CDR1 is SGHRS and CDR2 is YFSETQ in the germline V gene. CDR3 nucleotide sequence: TGCGCCAGCAGCTTGATCTCGTTCGATACGCAGTATTTT. This encodes CASSLISFDTQYF.

A word on this clone: Relative to the germline gene, one junction end is altered; a read error may explain this. The rearrangement joins TRBV6-1 to TRBJ2-7; D unclear. Germline CDR1 MNHNS, CDR2 SASEGT. The length of the CDR3 is 11 residues. The CDR3 DNA is TGTGCCAGCCTGGGCGCGAGGACCCTTTCTTTC. The encoded protein is CASLGARTLSF.

The J gene is TRBJ2-3, the V gene TRBV18; possibly TRBD1 or TRBD2 for D (5 bases each). The germline gives CDR1 KGHSH, CDR2 LQKENI. CDR3 length equals 13 residues. Trimming cost V 4 bases and J 5 bases, with 10 bases left between them. As DNA, the CDR3 is TGTGCCAGCTCACGGGGGACCGGAGATACGCAGTATTTT. Translation gives CASSRGTGDTQYF.

The chain links TRBV7-3 to TRBJ2-3; perhaps TRBD2 as D (5 bases). This CDR3 spans 19 amino acids. From germline, CDR1 is SGHTA and CDR2 FQGTGA. The germline V and J ends were trimmed by 5 bases and 0 bases, with 24 bases remaining between them. The CDR3: CASSTIPPSRGLSTDTQYF. CDR3 bases: TGTGCCAGCAGCACTATCCCCCCATCGAGAGGGCTAAGCACAGATACGCAGTATTTT.

This clone occurred a few times. The chain links TRBV5-3 to TRBJ2-7; 15 positions match TRBD2. TRBV5-3 is an ORF, and what it does is uncertain. Germline trimming cut 2 bases from V and 1 base from J; bases unmatched to any gene: 1. The CDR3 extends over 16 amino acids. CDR3 nucleotides: TGTGCCAGAAGCTTCGGACTAGCGGGGGGGTCCTACGAGCAGTACTTC. Amino acid sequence: CARSFGLAGGSYEQYF.

The chain employs TRBV20-1 and TRBJ1-2, with unresolved D. The V and J ends lost 5 bases and 11 bases respectively, with 15 bases between them. CDR1 DFQATT and CDR2 SNEGSKA come from the germline V gene (reference sequence). There are 11 residues in the CDR3. CDR3 protein: CSALSPGPYTF. The CDR3 coding sequence is TGCAGTGCTCTCAGCCCAGGCCCTTACACCTTC.

The chain combines TRBV27 with TRBJ2-1; D tentatively fits TRBD1 or TRBD2 (5 bases each). V lost 3 bases and J lost 4, with 16 bases in between. The CDR3 totals 16 residues. Germline CDR1 and CDR2: MNHEY and SMNVEV (reference sequence). The CDR3 DNA reads TGTGCCAGCAGTTTGACCCACCTGGGACCTTACAATGAGCAGTTCTTC. This gives the protein CASSLTHLGPYNEQFF.

A few counts support this clone. In nucleotides, the CDR3 is TGTGCCAGCAGCCCCCTCCGGGCCTACAATGAGCAGTTCTTC. This sequence encodes CASSPLRAYNEQFF. The chain joins TRBV11-2 to TRBJ2-1; no clear D gene. The germline V and J ends were trimmed by 5 bases and 2 bases, with 10 bases remaining between them. The CDR3 length is 14 residues. Per the germline V gene, CDR1 is SGHAT and CDR2 is FQNNGV.

J is TRBJ2-7 and V is TRBV4-3; perhaps TRBD2 as D (5 bases). Germline V gene lookup returns CDR1 LGHNA and CDR2 YSLEER. The CDR3 runs to 16 residues. The V end lost 0 bases, the J end lost 2 bases, and 14 bases lay between the germline ends. CDR3 nucleotide sequence: TGCGCCAGCAGCCAAGATTACGGGATACTCACCTACGAGCAGTACTTC. Protein product: CASSQDYGILTYEQYF.